This T cell receptor (beta chain) was identified in a study of CD8+CD57+ T cells in acquired aplastic anemia. As for this clonotype: One base away lies a much larger clone, so this may be a sequencing read error.

Whoever was chosen for sequencing had shown CD8+CD57+ cell expansion by flow cytometry. The use of genomic DNA as template underpinned the TCR beta VDJ and CDR3 profiling. TCRdb reprocessed the reads with MiXCR, giving one entry per CDR3 protein. The sample has under 200,000 distinct CDR3 sequences; around 45% are singletons. CDR1 and CDR2 from the germline V gene are LNHDA and SQIVND (reference sequence). Deletions cut 5 bases from V and 7 bases from J, with 15 bases between. There are 14 residues in the CDR3. The chain has TRBV19 and TRBJ1-5; D is unresolved. Specimen: sorted CD4+, CD8+, or CD8+CD57+ T cells (not recorded which) from PBMCs. The clonotype was recovered from a human donor with aplastic anemia. CDR3 sequence (DNA): TGTGCCAGTAGTCACTGGTGTGTTAGCCAGCCCCAGCATTTT. It encodes CASSHWCVSQPQHF.